These 16 T cell receptor beta chains came from one sample sequenced in a study of blood T cell repertoires in COVID-19. The assay was immunoSEQ multiplex PCR, and TCRdb's table has in-frame clones only and misses some. The sample includes 80,000 or so clones, 75% to 85% of them seen just once. The sample was peripheral blood. The receptor source for this set is a woman in her 70s with acute or convalescent COVID-19.

The chain is built from TRBV12-1 and TRBJ1-5; the tabulated D call, TRBD1, remains unverified against the DNA. TRBV12-1 is a documented pseudogene. The CDR3 runs 21 residues. In DNA form, the CDR3 reads TGTGCCAGCAGCCCCTTCGGCAGGGGCGTTTCAAACTCCTATAGCAATCAGCCCCAGCATTTT. It is translated as CASSPFGRGVSNSYSNQPQHF.

This clone has a handful of counts. The chain recombines TRBV12-3 or TRBV12-4 with TRBJ2-1; 9 bases are a match to TRBD1. The CDR3 length is 12 residues. V lost 8 bases to trimming and J lost 8 bases; unmatched junction nucleotides: 4. The CDR3 loop is CASGTGSDEQFF. CDR3 DNA: TGTGCCAGCGGGACAGGGTCGGATGAGCAGTTCTTC.

The chain carries TRBV5-6 and TRBJ2-1, with D possibly TRBD1 on 6 matching bases. Germline V gene data show CDR1 as SGHDT and CDR2 as YYEEEE. V was pared by 2 bases and J by 7 bases, with 7 bases between. The CDR3 has 12 amino acids. CDR3 DNA sequence: TGTGCCAGCAGCTTACAGGGAAATGAGCAGTTCTTC. Translating it yields CASSLQGNEQFF. The full variable domain, in which reference TRBV5-6 and TRBJ2-1 provide the parts outside the CDR3, is DAGVTQSPTHLIKTRGQQVTLRCSPKSGHDTVSWYQQALGQGPQFIFQYYEEEERQRGNFPDRFSGHQFPNYSSELNVNALLLGDSALYLCASSLQGNEQFFGPGTRLTVL.

The genes are TRBV6-6 and TRBJ2-7, with D possibly matching TRBD2 (6 bases). Germline loops: CDR1 MNHNY, CDR2 SVGAGI (reference sequence). The ends were cut back, 5 bases at V and 2 bases at J, with 16 bases in the middle. This CDR3 comprises 15 residues. The CDR3 is CASSPPGRGTYEQYF. The CDR3 nucleotides are TGTGCCAGCAGTCCCCCGGGTCGGGGGACCTACGAGCAGTACTTC.

A single count supports this clone. As DNA, the CDR3 is TGTGCCAGCAGCCACGCGCAGGGGATCTCCTACGAGCAGTACTTC. Translation gives CASSHAQGISYEQYF. V gene TRBV7-9 combines with J gene TRBJ2-7, with a weak D call TRBD1 (6 bases). Trimming cost V 5 bases and J 0 bases, with 14 bases left between them. The CDR3 spans 15 residues. From germline, CDR1 is SEHNR and CDR2 FQNEAQ (reference sequence).

A note on this clone: In the same sample, other DNA sequences code for this CDR3. V usage is TRBV19 and J usage is TRBJ1-4; 9 nucleotides line up with TRBD1. This CDR3 is 15 amino acids long. CDR1 LNHDA and CDR2 SQIVND come from the germline V gene (reference sequence). J lost 5 bases, V lost 2 bases, and 3 bases had no gene match. The CDR3 loop is CASSIMGQGNEKLFF. CDR3 bases: TGTGCCAGTAGTATAATGGGACAGGGAAATGAAAAACTGTTTTTT.

The chain employs TRBV4-1 and TRBJ1-2; D possibly corresponds to TRBD1 (5 bases). Germline V gives CDR1 MGHRA, CDR2 YSYEKL. This CDR3 contains 13 residues. The germline V and J ends were trimmed by 4 bases and 8 bases, with 14 bases remaining between them. CDR3 sequence: CASSLTVLDGYTF. For the CDR3, the DNA is TGCGCCAGCAGCCTGACAGTTCTTGACGGCTACACCTTC.

The chain recombines TRBV4-3 with TRBJ2-5; D might be TRBD2 (6 bases). V was pared by 1 base and J by 5 bases, with 17 bases between. Germline lookup yields CDR1 LGHNA and CDR2 YSLEER. The CDR3 runs 16 residues. The CDR3 spells CASSQVGGEDWETQYF. CDR3 nucleotides: TGCGCCAGCAGCCAAGTCGGCGGGGAGGACTGGGAGACCCAGTACTTC.

The chain joins TRBV18 to TRBJ1-1; the D gene is possibly TRBD1 (6 bases). CDR1 is KGHSH and CDR2 is LQKENI in the germline V gene. CDR3 length: 14 residues. The CDR3 region has the DNA TGTGCGGGACACTCTGGCCTGACGAACACTGAAGCTTTCTTT. This encodes CAGHSGLTNTEAFF.

The chain combines TRBV6-5 with TRBJ2-7; 7 positions match TRBD1. This CDR3 contains 13 residues. V was pared by 2 bases and J by 6 bases, with 4 bases of the junction left unmatched. CDR1 is MNHEY and CDR2 is SVGAGI in the germline V gene. Here the CDR3 reads CASSYEGAGEQYF. The DNA of the CDR3 is TGTGCCAGCAGTTACGAGGGGGCGGGCGAGCAGTACTTC.

This clone was seen just once. The chain is built from TRBV9 and TRBJ1-5; D may be TRBD1 (5 bases). Germline loops: CDR1 SGDLS, CDR2 YYNGEE. The CDR3 spans 13 residues. With 4 bases removed from V and 9 bases from J, the gap between germline ends came to 14 bases. As DNA, the CDR3 is TGTGCCAGCAGCAACGGACGGGGGGGGCCCCAGCATTTT. Amino acids: CASSNGRGGPQHF.

This clone was seen a few times. The J gene is TRBJ1-2, the V gene TRBV28; TRBD1 aligns across 9 bases. This CDR3 is 15 amino acids long. V lost 6 bases, J lost 5 bases, and 10 bases stayed unmatched. Germline assignment: CDR1 MDHEN and CDR2 SYDVKM. CDR3 amino acids: CASRRIPGQGYGYTF. CDR3 DNA: TGTGCCAGCAGGAGAATACCGGGACAGGGATATGGCTACACCTTC.

The V call is TRBV6-5, the J call TRBJ2-7, with D tentatively TRBD2 (5 bases). CDR3 length: 16 residues. Germline V gene sequence: CDR1 MNHEY, CDR2 SVGAGI. V was cut by 0 bases and J by 7 bases, with 19 bases left in between. In DNA form, the CDR3 reads TGTGCCAGCAGTTACTCAAGGGAGCGGCCCCTATTGGAGCAGTACTTC. This translates into CASSYSRERPLLEQYF.

V is TRBV10-3 and J is TRBJ1-1; 8 bases match TRBD1. The germline gives CDR1 ENHRY, CDR2 SYGVKD. Trimming removed 6 bases from V and 4 bases from J; junction bases left unmatched: 4. The CDR3 is 13 residues long. Here the CDR3 reads CAIRTGAGTEAFF. In nucleotides, the CDR3 is TGTGCCATCAGGACAGGGGCCGGCACTGAAGCTTTCTTT.

The chain carries TRBV18 and TRBJ1-5; 10 bases are shared with TRBD1. Germline values: CDR1 KGHSH, CDR2 LQKENI. V lost 3 bases to trimming and J lost 2 bases; unmatched junction nucleotides: 4. This CDR3 spans 16 amino acids. DNA of the CDR3: TGTGCCAGCTCACCGGGGACAGGGGATCGCAATCAGCCCCAGCATTTT. Translation: CASSPGTGDRNQPQHF.

V and J are TRBV19 and TRBJ1-1, with 8 bases identical to TRBD1. Trimming cost V 1 base and J 5 bases; bases outside gene matches: 6. The CDR3 is 15 residues long. The V gene's germline CDR1 is LNHDA and CDR2 SQIVND (reference sequence). The CDR3, as DNA: TGTGCCAGTAGTATAGTAGCAGGGGGCGGGACTGAAGCTTTCTTT. Its protein is CASSIVAGGGTEAFF.